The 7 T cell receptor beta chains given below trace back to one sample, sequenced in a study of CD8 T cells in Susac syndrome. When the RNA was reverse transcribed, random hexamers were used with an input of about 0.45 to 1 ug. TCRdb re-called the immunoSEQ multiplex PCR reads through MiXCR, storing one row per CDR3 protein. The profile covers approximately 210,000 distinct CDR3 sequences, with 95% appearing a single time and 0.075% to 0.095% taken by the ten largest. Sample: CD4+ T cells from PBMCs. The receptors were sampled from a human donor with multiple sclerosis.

CDR3 nucleotides: TGTGCCAGCAGCCCGGAGTGGGGGGCCGCAGATACGCAGTATTTT. This codes for CASSPEWGAADTQYF. This chain links TRBV2 with TRBJ2-3, with D perhaps being TRBD1 or TRBD2 (6 bases each). V lost 6 bases, J lost 4 bases, and 17 bases lay in between. Looked up from germline, CDR1 is SNHLY and CDR2 is FYNNEI. The CDR3 is 15 residues long. The whole variable domain, remainder taken from reference TRBV2 and TRBJ2-3, is EPEVTQTPSHQVTQMGQEVILRCVPISNHLYFYWYRQILGQKVEFLVSFYNNEISEKSEIFDDQFSVERPDGSNFTLKIRSTKLEDSAMYFCASSPEWGAADTQYFGPGTRLTVL.

CDR3 DNA: TGCAGCGTTGAAGATAGGCTAGCGGGGCCCTACGAGCAGTACTTC. This gives the protein CSVEDRLAGPYEQYF. The chain is built from TRBV29-1 and TRBJ2-7; 9 bases agree with TRBD2. Germline CDR1 SQVTM, CDR2 ANQGSEA. V shed 0 bases, J shed 2 bases, and the junction held 5 bases outside the gene matches. This CDR3 has 15 amino acids.

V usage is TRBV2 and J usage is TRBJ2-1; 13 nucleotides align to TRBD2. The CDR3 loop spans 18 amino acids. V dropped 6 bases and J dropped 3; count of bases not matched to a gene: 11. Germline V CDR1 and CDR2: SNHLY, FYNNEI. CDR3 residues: CASSLRTGLAGDYNEQFF. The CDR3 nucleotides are TGTGCCAGCAGCCTACGTACCGGACTAGCGGGGGACTACAATGAGCAGTTCTTC.

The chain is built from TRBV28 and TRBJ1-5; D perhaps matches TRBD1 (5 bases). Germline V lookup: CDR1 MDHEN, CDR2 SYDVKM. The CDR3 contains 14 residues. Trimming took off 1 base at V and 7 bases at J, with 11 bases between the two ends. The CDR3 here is CASSLLRGEQPQHF. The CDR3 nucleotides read TGTGCCAGCAGTTTATTACGAGGGGAACAGCCCCAGCATTTT.

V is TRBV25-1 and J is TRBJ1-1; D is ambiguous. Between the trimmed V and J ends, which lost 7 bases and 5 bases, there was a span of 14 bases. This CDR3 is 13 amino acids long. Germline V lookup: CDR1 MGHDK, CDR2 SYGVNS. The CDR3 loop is CASTRDLGTEAFF. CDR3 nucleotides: TGTGCCAGCACTCGGGATTTAGGAACTGAAGCTTTCTTT.

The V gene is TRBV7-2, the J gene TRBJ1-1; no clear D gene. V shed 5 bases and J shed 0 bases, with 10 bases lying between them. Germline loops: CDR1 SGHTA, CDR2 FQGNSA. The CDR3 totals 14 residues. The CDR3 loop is CASSPRRLNTEAFF. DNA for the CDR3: TGTGCCAGCAGCCCGCGCCGGCTGAACACTGAAGCTTTCTTT.

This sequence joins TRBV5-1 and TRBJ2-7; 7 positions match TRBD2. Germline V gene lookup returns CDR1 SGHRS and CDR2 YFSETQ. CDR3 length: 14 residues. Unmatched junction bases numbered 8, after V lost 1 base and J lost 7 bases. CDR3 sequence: CASSLTGRQEEQYF. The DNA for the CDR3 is TGCGCCAGCAGCTTGACCGGGAGGCAGGAAGAGCAGTACTTC.